This TCR beta chain was profiled in a study of T cell responses to AZD1222 COVID-19 vaccine. Overall study findings and caveats: Clonal diversity was possibly underestimated, and the donors were mostly white British, with more females. Seropositivity was recorded at baseline in only 6 or 7 AZD1222 recipients.

On this clone itself: No antigen is known for it.

Assay: immunoSEQ multiplex PCR; the TCRdb copy retains only in-frame clones and omits some. The sample carries around 100,000 clones, around 87% recorded once. V was shortened by 4 bases and J by 7 bases, with 7 bases between the two germline ends. This CDR3 has 12 amino acids. Per germline, CDR1 LNHDA and CDR2 SQIVND (reference sequence). The specimen was peripheral blood, collected on day 0 of MenACWY control vaccination. The chain links TRBV19 to TRBJ2-2; D remains ambiguous. The sequence derives from an adult in good health. As DNA, the CDR3 is TGTGCCAGTAGTAGTACTGGCGGGGAGCTGTTTTTT. Translated, it gives CASSSTGGELFF.